The clone carrying this T cell receptor beta chain showed up many times. As yet, its antigen is unknown. The data were obtained in a study of human T cells and chemical hapten exposure. Study-wide context: There were per-sample TCR yield variations, arising mainly from small pooled library volume differences. Findings and caveats of the study: The donors suffered from alopecia, so their immune response may not match that of healthy people.

Via MiXCR, TCRdb re-called the RACE reads, giving one row per CDR3 protein. The table includes just over 350,000 distinct CDR3 sequences, around 6% detected once. Time point indicated: patch test 2, 6 weeks after DPC sensitization. The treatment: therapeutic diphenylcyclopropenone sensitization with weekly scalp DPC. The CDR3 covers 13 residues. The germline CDR1 and CDR2 sequences are MNHNS and SASEGT. V was shortened by 7 bases and J by 2 bases, with 10 bases between the two germline ends. The source material was whole blood, sampled in connection with sensitization to the hapten diphenylcyclopropenone (DPC). The gene calls are TRBV6-1 and TRBJ2-3, with D uncertain. This TCR came from a woman younger than 30 with alopecia areata. Some clones in this sample may be carry-over from other donors' samples. The CDR3 loop reads CASTPSLTDTQYF. For the CDR3, the DNA is TGTGCCAGCACACCTAGTCTCACAGATACGCAGTATTTT.